These T cell receptor beta chains were read from a single sample in a study of blood T cell repertoires in COVID-19. Here immunoSEQ multiplex PCR was the method, and the copy in TCRdb shows in-frame clones only, minus some. The sample contains hundreds of thousands of clones, about 80% of which appear only once. Sequencing was done on a sample of peripheral blood. These receptors were taken from a woman aged 50 to 60 who had recovered from COVID-19. The CDR3 runs from the conserved cysteine through the conserved F or W. D genes are given only for firm matches. Clone size, where shown, is once, few, many, or a class for clones that have expanded.

clone_size j_call v_call d_call cdr3_aa cdr3_nt
. TRBJ2-6 TRBV15 . CATTQVTGANVLTF TGTGCCACTACCCAGGTAACTGGGGCCAACGTCCTGACTTTC
once TRBJ1-1 TRBV7-2 . CASSLAGRVTEAFF TGTGCCAGCAGCTTAGCCGGCCGGGTCACTGAAGCTTTCTTT
once TRBJ2-1 TRBV24-1 TRBD1 CATSDLRDRVNEQFF TGTGCCACCAGTGATCTCCGGGACAGGGTCAATGAGCAGTTCTTC
few TRBJ1-2 TRBV2 . CASSEDGRYWYGYTF TGTGCCAGCAGTGAAGACGGTCGGTATTGGTATGGCTACACCTTC
. TRBJ1-1 TRBV10-3 . CAITPGAGTEAFF TGTGCCATCACCCCGGGTGCGGGTACTGAAGCTTTCTTT
. TRBJ2-1 TRBV7-8 . CASSLHPPSSYNEQFF TGTGCCAGCAGCTTACACCCACCGAGCTCCTACAATGAGCAGTTCTTC
. TRBJ2-7 TRBV6-5 . CASSRAGTLYEQYF TGTGCCAGCAGTAGAGCGGGGACACTTTACGAGCAGTACTTC
. TRBJ2-1 TRBV5-1 . CASSAGSGNEQFF TGCGCCAGCAGCGCGGGGTCCGGCAATGAGCAGTTCTTC
. TRBJ2-7 TRBV4-1 TRBD2 CASSQDDGTSGGSSYEQYF TGCGCCAGCAGCCAAGACGATGGGACTAGCGGTGGGAGCTCCTACGAGCAGTACTTC
once TRBJ2-5 TRBV19 TRBD2 CASSIASGGAFQETQYF TGTGCCAGTAGTATAGCCAGCGGGGGGGCATTCCAAGAGACCCAGTACTTC
. TRBJ1-1 TRBV6-6 TRBD1 CASSYGTAKNTEAFF TGTGCCAGCAGTTACGGGACAGCGAAGAACACTGAAGCTTTCTTT
. TRBJ2-1 TRBV7-8 . CASSLAVGAGDEQFF TGTGCCAGCAGCTTAGCGGTGGGGGCGGGCGATGAGCAGTTCTTC
many TRBJ1-6 TRBV5-8 . CASSFSEGDNSPLHF TGTGCCAGCAGCTTCTCGGAGGGCGACAATTCACCCCTCCACTTT
. TRBJ1-2 TRBV27 . CASRPSGGSARGYTF TGTGCCAGCAGGCCATCGGGGGGGTCGGCTCGGGGCTACACCTTC
. TRBJ1-1 TRBV28 . CAILGSTGYGRNTEAFF TGTGCCATCTTGGGATCGACAGGATATGGCCGGAACACTGAAGCTTTCTTT
. TRBJ2-1 TRBV6-1 . CASSEWQVSDEQFF TGTGCCAGCAGTGAATGGCAGGTTTCGGATGAGCAGTTCTTC
. TRBJ1-2 TRBV9 . CASSVDGPRWVGTDGYTF TGTGCCAGCAGCGTAGACGGGCCGAGGTGGGTAGGGACTGATGGCTACACCTTC
. TRBJ1-1 TRBV19 . CASSWGSNTEAFF TGTGCCAGTAGTTGGGGCTCGAACACTGAAGCTTTCTTT
. TRBJ1-1 TRBV7-6 . CASSLGWGRNTEAFF TGTGCCAGCAGCTTAGGTTGGGGCCGAAACACTGAAGCTTTCTTT
. TRBJ2-5 TRBV7-2 . CASSPSRSPAETQYF TGTGCCAGCAGCCCTAGTCGCTCTCCTGCAGAGACCCAGTACTTC
. TRBJ1-1 TRBV5-5 . CASSLQGGAPTEAFF TGTGCCAGCAGCTTGCAGGGTGGGGCTCCCACTGAAGCTTTCTTT
. TRBJ2-1 TRBV19 TRBD2 CASSITSASGGSYNEQFF TGTGCCAGTAGTATAACCTCGGCTAGCGGGGGCTCCTACAATGAGCAGTTCTTC
. TRBJ1-4 TRBV4-2 . CASSRRTVPATNEKLFF TGTGCCAGCAGCCGCAGGACAGTCCCAGCAACTAATGAAAAACTGTTTTTT
few TRBJ2-7 TRBV24-1 . CATSPPSGEQYF TGTGCCACCAGTCCCCCCTCCGGCGAGCAGTACTTC
. TRBJ2-7 TRBV2 TRBD2 CASSALASGGNF TGTGCCAGCAGTGCTCTAGCTAGCGGGGGAAACTTC
. TRBJ2-1 TRBV14 . CASSPTMGLRRKQFF TGTGCCAGCAGCCCAACGATGGGCCTACGAAGGAAGCAGTTCTTC
. TRBJ2-2 TRBV7-2 . CASRQGGHTGELFF TGTGCCAGCAGGCAGGGTGGGCACACCGGGGAGCTGTTTTTT
. TRBJ1-6 TRBV11-3 TRBD1 CASSLGGQGLKPLHF TGTGCCAGCAGCTTAGGAGGACAGGGTTTGAAGCCCCTCCACTTT
. TRBJ2-2 TRBV9 . CASSVSPVGTGELFF TGTGCCAGCAGCGTATCCCCGGTTGGCACCGGGGAGCTGTTTTTT
few TRBJ1-1 TRBV24-1 TRBD1 CATSEGQGTEAFF TGTGCCACCAGTGAGGGACAGGGCACTGAAGCTTTCTTT
. TRBJ1-5 TRBV7-2 . CASSLSRGNQPQHF TGTGCCAGCAGCTTAAGCAGGGGCAATCAGCCCCAGCATTTT
. TRBJ2-7 TRBV29-1 TRBD1 CSVEDRAGQGSYEQYF TGCAGCGTTGAAGATCGGGCGGGACAGGGCTCCTACGAGCAGTACTTC
. TRBJ2-3 TRBV29-1 TRBD2 CSVVSGGSTDTQYF TGCAGCGTTGTTAGCGGGGGATCGACAGATACGCAGTATTTT
. TRBJ2-3 TRBV7-2 TRBD2 CASSPSGGAGITQYF TGTGCCAGCAGCCCTAGCGGGGGGGCCGGTATCACGCAGTATTTT
. TRBJ2-7 TRBV18 . CASSPDLSSYEQYF TGTGCCAGCTCACCAGACTTGAGCTCCTACGAGCAGTACTTC
. TRBJ2-1 TRBV3-1/TRBV3-2 . CASSLGAGGYNEQFF TGTGCCAGCAGCCTCGGGGCAGGGGGGTACAATGAGCAGTTCTTC
. TRBJ2-3 TRBV5-1 TRBD1 CASSSTGGMVDTQYF TGCGCCAGCAGTTCTACAGGGGGCATGGTAGATACGCAGTATTTT